This TCR beta chain came from a study of neurological immune-mediated disorders. Study summary: Relapsing-remitting disease was seen in about 90% of the roughly 35 multiple sclerosis patients, and secondary progressive disease was seen in 3. Broader study findings: No CDR3 amino acid sequences recurred among expanded clones across subjects, suggesting private repertoires in all groups.

CDR3 length: 12 residues. V lost 5 bases to trimming and J lost 5 bases, with 7 bases between them. A note on this clonotype: Its antigen is still unknown. Just one base apart from a much larger clone, this may be a read error.

Unsorted libraries came from 2 million PBMCs stored at -80 °C. cDNA synthesis was performed by 5'RACE with 10-nucleotide random UMIs. TCRdb reprocessed the 5' RACE reads via MiXCR and lists one record per CDR3 protein. The sample records 40,000 to 50,000 distinct CDR3 sequences, roughly 2.5% being singletons. The genes are TRBV12-3 or TRBV12-4 and TRBJ1-5, with D unresolved. This clonotype was obtained from a man younger than 45 with multiple sclerosis. Sequenced material: PBMCs. CDR3 sequence (DNA): TGTGCCAGCAGTACCGATCATCAGCCCCAGCATTTT. It translates to CASSTDHQPQHF.